A selection of T cell receptor beta chains follows, all from one sample in a study of blood T cell repertoires in COVID-19. TCRdb's copy holds only in-frame clones and misses some; the assay was immunoSEQ multiplex PCR. The sample holds under 250,000 clones; just under 85% are singletons and the top ten take 4%. Sequenced: peripheral blood. These receptors were collected from a man in his fifties or sixties with acute or convalescent COVID-19. CDR3s include the opening cysteine and the closing phenylalanine or tryptophan. The D gene is left open where the match is weak. Size tells how often a clone was seen (once, few, many) or the class of an expanded clone, and some rows leave it out.

clone_size j_call d_call v_call cdr3_aa cdr3_nt
NA TRBJ2-5 TRBD2 TRBV12-3/TRBV12-4 CASTPAGQETQYF TGTGCCAGCACCCCAGCGGGGCAAGAGACCCAGTACTTC
once TRBJ1-2 NA TRBV5-4 CASSLAVGVRVLGYTF TGTGCCAGCAGCTTGGCCGTCGGGGTACGGGTTTTAGGCTACACCTTC
NA TRBJ1-5 TRBD1 TRBV19 CASARTGGFQPQHF TGTGCCAGTGCAAGAACAGGGGGTTTTCAGCCCCAGCATTTT
NA TRBJ1-1 NA TRBV7-2 CASSLVSGNTEAFF TGTGCCAGCAGCTTAGTCTCAGGGAACACTGAAGCTTTCTTT
NA TRBJ1-5 NA TRBV30 CAWSPRGQALGNQPQHF TGTGCCTGGAGTCCTAGAGGGCAGGCCTTGGGGAATCAGCCCCAGCATTTT
NA TRBJ2-5 TRBD1 TRBV5-1 CASSSNRGRETQYF TGCGCCAGCAGTTCGAACAGGGGGCGAGAGACCCAGTACTTC
once TRBJ2-7 NA TRBV5-1 CASSLGSGSYEQYF TGCGCCAGCAGCTTGGGAAGCGGATCCTACGAGCAGTACTTC
NA TRBJ1-5 NA TRBV2 CASRYQQLQPQHF TGTGCCAGCAGGTATCAACAGCTTCAGCCCCAGCATTTT
few TRBJ2-7 NA TRBV1 CTSSPGLANYEQYF TGCACCAGCAGCCCGGGACTAGCGAACTACGAGCAGTACTTC
NA TRBJ1-1 TRBD1 TRBV11-3 CASSLAGTGWHTEAFF TGTGCCAGCAGCTTAGCCGGGACAGGGTGGCACACTGAAGCTTTCTTT
NA TRBJ2-7 NA TRBV30 CAWSARLEYDEQYF TGTGCCTGGAGTGCGAGACTAGAGTATGACGAGCAGTACTTC
NA TRBJ1-6 NA TRBV30 CAWKLGSGSPLHF TGTGCCTGGAAACTTGGGTCGGGGTCACCCCTCCACTTT
NA TRBJ1-1 NA TRBV7-3 CASSLIPGTEAFF TGTGCCAGCAGCTTAATACCGGGCACTGAAGCTTTCTTT
NA TRBJ2-3 TRBD2 TRBV5-6 CASSYGVAGVGVTQYF TGTGCCAGCAGCTATGGCGTGGCGGGAGTAGGGGTTACGCAGTATTTT
NA TRBJ2-2 NA TRBV4-1 CASSQGRDSFTGELFF TGCGCCAGCAGCCAAGGCCGGGACTCCTTTACCGGGGAGCTGTTTTTT
NA TRBJ2-1 TRBD2 TRBV3-1/TRBV3-2 CASSPGLAGVSGEQFF TGTGCCAGCAGCCCGGGACTAGCGGGAGTCTCTGGTGAGCAGTTCTTC
NA TRBJ1-2 TRBD1 TRBV13 CASSLVRAGGARGYGYTF TGTGCCAGCAGCTTAGTAAGGGCAGGGGGCGCTAGGGGCTATGGCTACACCTTC
NA TRBJ2-5 NA TRBV10-2 CASSHRQGETQYF TGCGCCAGCAGTCATCGTCAGGGGGAGACCCAGTACTTC
NA TRBJ1-4 NA TRBV19 CASANRVNNEKLFF TGTGCCAGCGCGAACAGGGTTAATAATGAAAAACTGTTTTTT
NA TRBJ2-2 NA TRBV6-5 CASRVRGNPGELFF TGTGCCAGCCGGGTCCGAGGGAATCCCGGGGAGCTGTTTTTT
few TRBJ1-4 TRBD1 TRBV4-2 CASLPATGYNEKLFF TGTGCCAGCCTACCCGCGACAGGGTATAATGAAAAACTGTTTTTT
NA TRBJ1-1 NA TRBV4-1 CASSQDLTMTEAFF TGCGCCAGCAGCCAAGATCTAACGATGACTGAAGCTTTCTTT
NA TRBJ1-1 NA TRBV27 CASSLAGGRVNTEAFF TGTGCCAGCAGTTTAGCGGGTGGGCGGGTGAACACTGAAGCTTTCTTT
NA TRBJ1-5 NA TRBV5-1 CASSLDSFNQPQHF TGCGCCAGCAGCTTAGACAGTTTCAATCAGCCCCAGCATTTT
NA TRBJ2-7 NA TRBV3-1/TRBV3-2 CASSQDLAQNYEQYF TGTGCCAGCAGCCAAGATCTTGCACAGAACTACGAGCAGTACTTC
NA TRBJ1-4 NA TRBV5-4 CASSPTTNEKLFF TGTGCCAGCAGTCCTACAACTAATGAAAAACTGTTTTTT
NA TRBJ1-1 NA TRBV7-3 CASSLTGQHTEAFF TGTGCCAGCAGCTTAACGGGGCAGCACACTGAAGCTTTCTTT
few TRBJ2-7 NA TRBV2 CASSSRTGSYEQYF TGTGCCAGCAGTTCACGGACTGGTTCCTACGAGCAGTACTTC
NA TRBJ2-2 TRBD1 TRBV7-9 CASSLARDRGLQDGELFF TGTGCCAGCAGCTTAGCGCGGGACAGGGGGCTGCAGGACGGGGAGCTGTTTTTT
NA TRBJ1-1 TRBD1 TRBV6-4 CASSPGQGRTEAFF TGTGCCAGCAGTCCGGGACAGGGGCGAACTGAAGCTTTCTTT
NA TRBJ2-3 TRBD1 TRBV2 CASSWDRSTDTQYF TGTGCCAGCAGTTGGGACAGAAGCACAGATACGCAGTATTTT
NA TRBJ2-7 NA TRBV6-6 CASSYTEVSSYEQYF TGTGCCAGCAGTTACACGGAGGTCAGTTCCTACGAGCAGTACTTC
NA TRBJ2-1 TRBD2 TRBV7-9 CASSLGLAAEQFF TGTGCCAGCAGCTTAGGCCTAGCGGCTGAGCAGTTCTTC
NA TRBJ2-3 TRBD2 TRBV3-1/TRBV3-2 CASSLWTSVTDTQYF TGTGCCAGCAGCCTCTGGACTAGCGTGACAGATACGCAGTATTTT
NA TRBJ2-7 TRBD1 TRBV10-3 CAISGDRSYEQYF TGTGCCATCAGCGGGGACAGATCCTACGAGCAGTACTTC
NA TRBJ2-7 NA TRBV30 CACTGAEYEQYF TGTGCCTGTACTGGGGCCGAGTACGAGCAGTACTTC
once TRBJ2-7 TRBD1 TRBV28 CASSLSDRGQYF TGTGCCAGCAGTTTATCGGACAGGGGGCAGTACTTC
NA TRBJ2-5 NA TRBV6-5 CASGEMGSETQYF TGTGCCAGCGGGGAGATGGGGTCAGAGACCCAGTACTTC
NA TRBJ2-3 TRBD1 TRBV19 CASSTGQRWTDTQYF TGTGCCAGTAGTACGGGACAGAGATGGACAGATACGCAGTATTTT
NA TRBJ2-1 NA TRBV11-3 CASEGEGGYNEQFF TGTGCCAGCGAAGGGGAGGGGGGTTACAATGAGCAGTTCTTC
once TRBJ2-7 NA TRBV4-2 CASRPQAGYEQYF TGTGCCAGCCGACCCCAGGCCGGTTACGAGCAGTACTTC
once TRBJ1-2 NA TRBV7-2 CASSQQTNYGYTF TGTGCCAGCAGTCAACAGACCAACTATGGCTACACCTTC
NA TRBJ2-3 TRBD2 TRBV4-1 CASSQGLAGGRGVLDTQYF TGCGCCAGCAGCCAGGGACTAGCGGGAGGGCGGGGAGTTTTGGATACGCAGTATTTT
NA TRBJ2-2 NA TRBV11-2 CASRHFRARETGELFF TGTGCCAGCAGGCATTTCAGGGCAAGGGAAACCGGGGAGCTGTTTTTT
NA TRBJ2-7 NA TRBV6-5 CASSFYRAGSNEQYF TGTGCCAGCAGCTTCTACAGGGCAGGCTCGAACGAGCAGTACTTC
NA TRBJ2-3 NA TRBV7-8 CASSLGTVADTQYF TGTGCCAGCAGCTTAGGGACAGTCGCAGATACGCAGTATTTT
NA TRBJ1-4 NA TRBV5-1 CASSFPGQTISTNEKLFF TGCGCCAGCAGCTTTCCAGGACAGACCATTTCAACTAATGAAAAACTGTTTTTT
NA TRBJ2-3 TRBD1 TRBV19 CASSADRVGTDTQYF TGTGCCAGTAGTGCAGACAGGGTTGGAACAGATACGCAGTATTTT
NA TRBJ1-5 TRBD1 TRBV5-5 CASSLDPTQGTYSNQPQHF TGTGCCAGCAGCTTGGACCCCACACAGGGGACCTATAGCAATCAGCCCCAGCATTTT
NA TRBJ2-5 TRBD2 TRBV6-5 CASSPTSGRWKTQYF TGTGCCAGCAGTCCGACTAGCGGGAGGTGGAAGACCCAGTACTTC
many TRBJ1-2 NA TRBV24-1 CATSDVTGYTF TGTGCCACCAGTGACGTGACAGGCTACACCTTC
once TRBJ2-1 TRBD2 TRBV7-8 CASSLARLAGNQFSYNEQFF TGTGCCAGCAGCTTAGCTCGACTAGCGGGAAACCAATTCTCCTACAATGAGCAGTTCTTC
NA TRBJ1-2 TRBD1 TRBV27 CASSGTGALSGYTF TGTGCCAGCAGCGGTACAGGGGCCCTTTCTGGCTACACCTTC
NA TRBJ1-3 NA TRBV9 CASSVGVGSGNTIYF TGTGCCAGCAGCGTAGGCGTCGGCTCTGGAAACACCATATATTTT
NA TRBJ1-2 TRBD1 TRBV12-3/TRBV12-4 CASSQGALGGYTF TGTGCCAGCAGTCAGGGGGCGCTTGGCGGCTACACCTTC